The present TCR beta chain was sequenced within a study of identical twins. TCRdb redid the calling of the 5' RACE reads with MiXCR, one entry per CDR3 protein. The profile shows roughly 240,000 distinct CDR3 sequences, about 7% of them singletons. Looked up from germline, CDR1 is MNHEY and CDR2 is SVGEGT. The trim removed 8 bases at V and 6 bases at J, leaving 6 bases unmatched. The CDR3 is 13 residues long. Separately, the same data were catalogued under a study of yellow fever vaccine responses in identical twins.

The clonotype originates from a woman aged 18 to 35 in good health. J is TRBJ2-5 and V is TRBV6-2 or TRBV6-3, with TRBD2 matching 10 bases. Sequencing input: memory (CD45RO+) T cells sorted from blood. The CDR3 DNA reads TGTGCCAGCCTAACTAGCGGGATAAAGACCCAGTACTTC. This gives the protein CASLTSGIKTQYF.